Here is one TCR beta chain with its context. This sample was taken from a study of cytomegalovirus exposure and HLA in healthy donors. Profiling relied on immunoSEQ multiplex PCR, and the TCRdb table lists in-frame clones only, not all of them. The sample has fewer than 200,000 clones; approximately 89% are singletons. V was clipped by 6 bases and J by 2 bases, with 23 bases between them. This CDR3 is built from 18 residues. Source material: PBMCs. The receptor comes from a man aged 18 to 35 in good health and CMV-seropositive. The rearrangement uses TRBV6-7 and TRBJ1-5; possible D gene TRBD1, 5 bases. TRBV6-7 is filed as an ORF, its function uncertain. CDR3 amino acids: CASSHYLPGEWGNQPQHF. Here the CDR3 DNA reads TGTGCCAGCAGCCACTACCTGCCGGGGGAGTGGGGCAATCAGCCCCAGCATTTT.